The present T cell receptor beta chain was sequenced within a study of shared clonotypes between healthy human individuals. Study-wide results and caveats: Since donors were few, the genetic and exposure-history diversity represented was limited. A handful of donors had around 5.2% of their naive CD4 clonotypes in common.

The data were produced by immunoSEQ multiplex PCR, yet TCRdb's version contains in-frame clones alone and is incomplete. Seen here are roughly 410,000 clones, roughly 96% observed once, and the top ten hold approximately 0.32%. Comments on this clone: Its antigen is not identified.

The authors combined CD45RO+ cells with CCR7-negative CD45RA+ TemRA cells as CD8 memory. Trimming pared 5 bases from V and 2 bases from J, leaving 9 bases between. Germline V lookup: CDR1 MDHEN, CDR2 SYDVKM. CDR3 size: 13 residues. This receptor was identified in a man in his thirties or forties in good health. The rearrangement joins TRBV28 to TRBJ2-5; D not resolved. Sequenced input: memory CD8+ T cells sorted from blood. The subset: CD45RO+ cells pooled with CCR7-negative TemRA cells. CDR3 sequence reads: CASSNLGQETQYF. The CDR3 region has the DNA TGTGCCAGCAGTAATTTAGGTCAAGAGACCCAGTACTTC.